This TCR beta chain was recovered during a study of long-term antiretroviral therapy in people with HIV. Version v3.0 of the immunoSEQ assay ran at survey level. Clones were sequenced by immunoSEQ multiplex PCR, and TCRdb holds only the in-frame ones, with some missing. The data contain tens of thousands of clones, 87% of them singletons. Notes on the study in general: Diversity measured after ART increased yet remained under transplant donor controls.

The CDR3 is made up of 14 amino acids. V shed 6 bases and J 8 bases; nucleotides not matched to a gene: 4. CDR1 ENHRY and CDR2 SYGVKD come from the germline V gene. Comment on this clone: Its antigen is currently unknown.

The genes are TRBV10-3 and TRBJ2-1; 13 bases map to TRBD2. The sequenced sample was unsorted PBMCs, obtained 2 years after starting antiretroviral therapy. The clonotype originates from a man in his fifties or sixties with HIV. The CDR3 DNA reads as TGTGCCATCAGCCCCGGACTAGCGGGGGATGAGCAGTTCTTC. It yields the protein CAISPGLAGDEQFF.